This T cell receptor beta chain was observed in a study of T-cell reconstitution after alpha-beta-depleted transplantation in children. Study-wide results and caveats: Roughly two months post-transplant, alpha-beta T cells reportedly originated from several hundred graft clones that had expanded. The main origin of T-cell counts and diversity one year after transplant was newly produced T cells. The high TCRbeta diversity at day 60 in some patients came from surviving recipient T cells and thymic progenitors.

This clonotype came up a few times. What it recognizes is unknown. Molecular barcoding with unique molecular identifiers was used for the TCRbeta library. MiXCR was run by TCRdb on the PCR reads, yielding one entry per CDR3 protein. The sample lists 140,000 to 150,000 distinct CDR3 sequences; 8.5% to 10% were seen once. V dropped 2 bases and J dropped 0; count of bases not matched to a gene: 7. This CDR3 contains 17 residues. CDR1 and CDR2 (germline): GTSNPN, SVGIG (reference sequence). The sample was PBMCs, mostly from graft donor cells, taken 180 days after TCRalphabeta/CD19-depleted stem cell transplant. The receptor was derived from a female patient aged 2-9 years who had a stem cell transplant for congenital amegakaryocytic thrombocytopenia, so the T cells may come from the graft donor. The chain recombines TRBV30 with TRBJ2-3, with 11 nucleotides matching TRBD2. For the CDR3, the DNA is TGTGCCTGGAGTTCGATAGGGACTAGCGGAAGCACAGATACGCAGTATTTT. It translates to CAWSSIGTSGSTDTQYF.